This record concerns one TCR beta chain sequence. The antigen is not known. These data are taken from a study of cytomegalovirus exposure and HLA in healthy donors. CDR3 length: 15 residues. Losses at the gene ends were 5 bases for V and 6 bases for J; bases not matched to a gene: 13. Germline lookup yields CDR1 SGHVS and CDR2 FQNEAQ. It was with 60 Vbeta and 13 Jbeta primers that the PCR ran. Sequencing used immunoSEQ multiplex PCR; TCRdb keeps in-frame clones, though not all of them. The table lists more than 150,000 clones, 70% to 80% of them singletons. Study conclusions and caveats: Accurate prediction of HLA-A and HLA-B alleles (for most subjects) was reportedly achieved from TCR beta sequences. Among the most significant clusters, several appeared linked to common viral pathogens in a later analysis. In all likelihood, a cluster of highly shared sequence variants was a sequencing artifact.

The receptor's source is a man in his forties or fifties in good health and CMV-seronegative. Material: PBMCs. This chain links TRBV7-8 with TRBJ2-7; TRBD2 agrees at 7 bases. CDR3 coding DNA: TGTGCCAGCAGCCCCCGTGCGGGGGACCCTAGCGAGCAGTACTTC. It is translated as CASSPRAGDPSEQYF.